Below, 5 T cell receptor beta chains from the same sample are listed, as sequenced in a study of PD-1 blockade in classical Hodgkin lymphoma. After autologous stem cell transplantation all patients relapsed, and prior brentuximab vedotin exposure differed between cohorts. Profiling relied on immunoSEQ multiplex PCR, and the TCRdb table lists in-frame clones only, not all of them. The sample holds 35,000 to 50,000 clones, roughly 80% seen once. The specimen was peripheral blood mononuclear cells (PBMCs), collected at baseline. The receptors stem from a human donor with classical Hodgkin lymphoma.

CDR3 sequence (DNA): TGTGCCAGCAGTACAGGGGTGAACACCGGGGAGCTGTTTTTT. Amino acids: CASSTGVNTGELFF. The chain joins TRBV28 to TRBJ2-2; 7 nucleotides align to TRBD1. CDR1 is MDHEN and CDR2 is SYDVKM in the germline V gene. The CDR3 runs 14 residues. After removal of 5 bases from V and 1 base from J, the junction contained 1 base not matched to a gene.

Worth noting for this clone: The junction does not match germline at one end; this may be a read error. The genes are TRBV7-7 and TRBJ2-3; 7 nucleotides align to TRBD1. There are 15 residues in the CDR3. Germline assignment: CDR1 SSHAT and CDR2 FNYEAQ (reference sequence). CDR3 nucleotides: TGTGCTAGCAGCTTAAGGGACAGCCCGGGGGATACGCAGTATTTT. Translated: CASSLRDSPGDTQYF.

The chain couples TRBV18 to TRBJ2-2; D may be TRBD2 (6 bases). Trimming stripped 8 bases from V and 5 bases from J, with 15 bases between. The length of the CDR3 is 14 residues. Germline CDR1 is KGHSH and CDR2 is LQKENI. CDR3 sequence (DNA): TGTGCCAGCACGGCGGGACTCTCAACCGGGGAGCTGTTTTTT. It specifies CASTAGLSTGELFF.

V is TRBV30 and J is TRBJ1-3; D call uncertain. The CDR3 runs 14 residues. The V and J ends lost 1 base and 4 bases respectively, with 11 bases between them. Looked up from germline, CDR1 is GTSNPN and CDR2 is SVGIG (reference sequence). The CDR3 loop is CAWSANALGNTIYF. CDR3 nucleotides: TGTGCCTGGAGTGCAAATGCACTGGGAAACACCATATATTTT.

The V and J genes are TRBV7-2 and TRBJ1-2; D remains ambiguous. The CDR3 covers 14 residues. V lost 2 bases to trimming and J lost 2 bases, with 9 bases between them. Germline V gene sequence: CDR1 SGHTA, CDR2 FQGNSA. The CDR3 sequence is CASSLSAGNYGYTF. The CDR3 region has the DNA TGTGCCAGCAGCTTATCAGCGGGAAACTATGGCTACACCTTC.